One T cell receptor (beta chain) is described in this entry. Sequenced by immunoSEQ multiplex PCR; TCRdb stores in-frame clones only, minus some. The sample holds about 64,000 clones; roughly 87% are singletons and the top ten take more than 2.5%. The data belong to a study of OX40 agonist ivuxolimab in advanced cancers. The V end lost 5 bases, the J end lost 0 bases, and 10 bases lay between the germline ends. In germline, CDR1 is SQVTM, CDR2 ANQGSEA. The CDR3 extends over 14 amino acids. The chain combines TRBV29-1 with TRBJ2-2; TRBD1 is a possible D gene (6 bases). This sequence originates from an adult with an advanced solid tumor such as melanoma, head and neck, liver or kidney cancer. The source was CD4+ or CD8+ T cells sorted from blood, collected in a trial of the OX40 agonist ivuxolimab. The CDR3 DNA follows: TGCAGCGTTTCCGGGACATCGAACACCGGGGAGCTGTTTTTT. Protein sequence: CSVSGTSNTGELFF.